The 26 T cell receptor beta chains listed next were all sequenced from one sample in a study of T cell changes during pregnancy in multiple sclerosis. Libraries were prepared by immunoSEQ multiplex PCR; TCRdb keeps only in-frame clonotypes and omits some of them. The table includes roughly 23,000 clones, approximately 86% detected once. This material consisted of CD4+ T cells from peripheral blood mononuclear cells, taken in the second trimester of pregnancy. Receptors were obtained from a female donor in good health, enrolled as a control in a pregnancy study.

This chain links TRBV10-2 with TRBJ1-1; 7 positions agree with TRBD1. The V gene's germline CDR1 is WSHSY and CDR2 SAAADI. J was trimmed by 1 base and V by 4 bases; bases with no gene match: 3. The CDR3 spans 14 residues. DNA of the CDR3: TGCGCCAGCAGTGCCAGGACAGGGAACACTGAAGCTTTCTTT. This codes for CASSARTGNTEAFF.

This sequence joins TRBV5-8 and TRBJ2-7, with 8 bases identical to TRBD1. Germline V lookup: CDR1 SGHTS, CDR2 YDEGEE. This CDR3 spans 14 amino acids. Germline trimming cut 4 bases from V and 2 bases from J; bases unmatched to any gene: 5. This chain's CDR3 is CASSGGQATYEQYF. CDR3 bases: TGTGCCAGCAGCGGGGGACAGGCCACCTACGAGCAGTACTTC.

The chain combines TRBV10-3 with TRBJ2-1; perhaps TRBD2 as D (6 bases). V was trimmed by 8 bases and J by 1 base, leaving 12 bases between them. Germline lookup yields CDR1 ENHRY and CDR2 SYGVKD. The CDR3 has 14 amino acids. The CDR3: CAIQEGGSYNEQFF. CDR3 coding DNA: TGTGCCATCCAGGAGGGAGGTTCCTACAATGAGCAGTTCTTC.

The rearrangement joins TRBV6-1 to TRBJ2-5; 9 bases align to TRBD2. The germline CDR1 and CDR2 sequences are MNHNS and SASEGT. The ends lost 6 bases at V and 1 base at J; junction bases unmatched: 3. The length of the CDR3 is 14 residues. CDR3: CASRLAGSQETQYF. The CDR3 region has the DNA TGTGCCAGCAGACTAGCGGGCTCCCAAGAGACCCAGTACTTC.

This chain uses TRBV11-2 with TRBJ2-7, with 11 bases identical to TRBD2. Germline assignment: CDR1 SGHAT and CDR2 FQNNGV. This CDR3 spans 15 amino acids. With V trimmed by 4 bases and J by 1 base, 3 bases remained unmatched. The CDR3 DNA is TGTGCCAGCAGCTCTAGCGGGAGGTATTCCTACGAGCAGTACTTC. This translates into CASSSSGRYSYEQYF.

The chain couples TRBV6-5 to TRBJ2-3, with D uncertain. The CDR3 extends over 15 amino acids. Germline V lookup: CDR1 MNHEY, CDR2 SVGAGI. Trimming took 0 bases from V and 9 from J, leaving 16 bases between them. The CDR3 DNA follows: TGTGCCAGCAGTTACTCCAGTACAGATGGTAACACGCAGTATTTT. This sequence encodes CASSYSSTDGNTQYF.

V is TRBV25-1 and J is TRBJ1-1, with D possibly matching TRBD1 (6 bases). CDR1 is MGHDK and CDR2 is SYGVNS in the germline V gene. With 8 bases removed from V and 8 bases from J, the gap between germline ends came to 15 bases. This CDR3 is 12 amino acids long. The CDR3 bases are TGTGCCAGCCGAGCGGGGGGCACGGAAGCTTTCTTT. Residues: CASRAGGTEAFF.

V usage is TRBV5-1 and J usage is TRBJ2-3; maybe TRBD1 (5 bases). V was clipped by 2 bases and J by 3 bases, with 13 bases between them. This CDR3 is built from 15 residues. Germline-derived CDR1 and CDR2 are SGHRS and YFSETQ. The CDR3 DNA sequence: TGCGCCAGCAGCTTTGGGGCTAGAGGTACAGATACGCAGTATTTT. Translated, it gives CASSFGARGTDTQYF.

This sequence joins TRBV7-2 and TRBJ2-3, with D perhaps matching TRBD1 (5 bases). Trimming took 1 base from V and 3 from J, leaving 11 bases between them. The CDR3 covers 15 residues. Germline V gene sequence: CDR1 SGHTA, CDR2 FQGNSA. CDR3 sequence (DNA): TGTGCCAGCAGCTTAGATTGGGGCAGGACAGATACGCAGTATTTT. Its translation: CASSLDWGRTDTQYF. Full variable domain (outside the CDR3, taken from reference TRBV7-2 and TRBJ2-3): GAGVSQSPSNKVTEKGKDVELRCDPISGHTALYWYRQSLGQGLEFLIYFQGNSAPDKSGLPSDRFSAERTGGSVSTLTIQRTQQEDSAVYLCASSLDWGRTDTQYFGPGTRLTVL.

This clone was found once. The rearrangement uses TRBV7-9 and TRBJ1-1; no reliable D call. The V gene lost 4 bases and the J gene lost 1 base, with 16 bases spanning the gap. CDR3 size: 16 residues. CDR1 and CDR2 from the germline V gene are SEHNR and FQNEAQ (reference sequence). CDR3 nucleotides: TGTGCCAGCAGCTATCACTCACCGCTCGGGAACACTGAAGCTTTCTTT. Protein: CASSYHSPLGNTEAFF.

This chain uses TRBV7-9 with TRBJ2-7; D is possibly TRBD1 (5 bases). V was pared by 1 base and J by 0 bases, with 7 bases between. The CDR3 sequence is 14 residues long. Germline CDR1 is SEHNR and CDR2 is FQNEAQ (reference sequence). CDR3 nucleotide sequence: TGTGCCAGCAGCTTAGGGGGCGGCTCCTACGAGCAGTACTTC. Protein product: CASSLGGGSYEQYF.

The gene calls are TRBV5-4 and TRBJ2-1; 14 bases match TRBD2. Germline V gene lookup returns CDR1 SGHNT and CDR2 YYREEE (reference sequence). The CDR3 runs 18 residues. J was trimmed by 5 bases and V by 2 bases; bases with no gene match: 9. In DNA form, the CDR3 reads TGTGCCAGCAGCTTCCCCGGGACTAGCGGGGGCCTAGACAATGAGCAGTTCTTC. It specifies CASSFPGTSGGLDNEQFF.

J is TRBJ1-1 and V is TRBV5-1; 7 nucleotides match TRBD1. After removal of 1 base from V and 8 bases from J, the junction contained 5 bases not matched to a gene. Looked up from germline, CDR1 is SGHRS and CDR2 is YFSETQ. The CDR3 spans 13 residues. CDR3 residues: CASSLIDRAEAFF. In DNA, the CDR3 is TGCGCCAGCAGCTTGATAGACAGGGCAGAAGCTTTCTTT.

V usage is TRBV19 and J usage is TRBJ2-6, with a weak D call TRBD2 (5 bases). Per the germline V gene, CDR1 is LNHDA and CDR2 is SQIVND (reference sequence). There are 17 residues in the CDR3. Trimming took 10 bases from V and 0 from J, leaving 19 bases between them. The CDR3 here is CATSFGVVGSGANVLTF. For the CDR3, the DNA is TGTGCCACTTCGTTCGGGGTAGTGGGCTCTGGGGCCAACGTCCTGACTTTC.

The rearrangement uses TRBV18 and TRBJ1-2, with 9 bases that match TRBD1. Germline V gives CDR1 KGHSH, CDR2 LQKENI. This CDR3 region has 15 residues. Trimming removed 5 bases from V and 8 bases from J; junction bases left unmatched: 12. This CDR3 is CASSSPDRGLRGYTF. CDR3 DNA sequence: TGTGCCAGCTCATCGCCTGACAGGGGGTTGAGAGGCTACACCTTC.

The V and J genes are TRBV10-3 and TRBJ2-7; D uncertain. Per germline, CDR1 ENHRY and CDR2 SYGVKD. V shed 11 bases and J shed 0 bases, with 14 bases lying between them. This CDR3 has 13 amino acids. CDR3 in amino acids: CAVSRGPSYEQYF. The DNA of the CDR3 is TGTGCCGTTAGCCGAGGCCCCTCCTACGAGCAGTACTTC.

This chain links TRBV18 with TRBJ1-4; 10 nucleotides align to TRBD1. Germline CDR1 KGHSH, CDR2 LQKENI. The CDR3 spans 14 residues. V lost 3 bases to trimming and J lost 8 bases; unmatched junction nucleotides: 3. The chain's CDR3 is CASSPRQGAEKLFF. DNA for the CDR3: TGTGCCAGCTCACCTCGACAGGGGGCGGAAAAACTGTTTTTT.

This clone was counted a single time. CDR3 in DNA: TGTGCCAGCAGTGTACTCGGCGGGGCTGAAGCTTTCTTT. Amino acid sequence: CASSVLGGAEAFF. This rearrangement joins TRBV2 to TRBJ1-1; D is undetermined. Germline loops: CDR1 SNHLY, CDR2 FYNNEI. The V and J ends lost 4 bases and 6 bases respectively, with 12 bases between them. The CDR3 runs to 13 residues.

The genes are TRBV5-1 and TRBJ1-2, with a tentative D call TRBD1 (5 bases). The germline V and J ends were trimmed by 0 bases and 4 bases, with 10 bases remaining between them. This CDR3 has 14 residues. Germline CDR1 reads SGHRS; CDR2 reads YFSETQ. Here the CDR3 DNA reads TGCGCCAGCAGCTTGGGAGACAGCTTCTATGGCTACACCTTC. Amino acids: CASSLGDSFYGYTF.

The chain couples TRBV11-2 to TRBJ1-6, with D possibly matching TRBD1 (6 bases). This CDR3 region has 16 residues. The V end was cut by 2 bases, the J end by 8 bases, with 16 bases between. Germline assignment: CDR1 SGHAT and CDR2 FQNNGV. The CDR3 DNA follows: TGTGCCAGCAGCTTAATGGGGGGGGCGAAAGATTCACCCCTCCACTTT. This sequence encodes CASSLMGGAKDSPLHF.

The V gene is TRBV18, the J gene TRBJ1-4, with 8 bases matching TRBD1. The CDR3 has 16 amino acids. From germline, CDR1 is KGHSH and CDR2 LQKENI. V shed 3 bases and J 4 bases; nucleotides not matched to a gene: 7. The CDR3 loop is CASSPQGASLNEKLFF. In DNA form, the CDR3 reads TGTGCCAGCTCACCGCAGGGGGCCTCCCTTAATGAAAAACTGTTTTTT.

CDR3 loop: CASSSIGAGSETQYF. CDR3 nucleotide sequence: TGCGCCAGCAGCTCCATAGGAGCGGGTTCAGAGACCCAGTACTTC. This chain uses TRBV5-1 with TRBJ2-5; a weak D match, TRBD2 (6 bases). From germline, CDR1 is SGHRS and CDR2 YFSETQ. V lost 3 bases and J 4 bases, leaving 16 bases between the germline ends. The CDR3 loop spans 15 amino acids.

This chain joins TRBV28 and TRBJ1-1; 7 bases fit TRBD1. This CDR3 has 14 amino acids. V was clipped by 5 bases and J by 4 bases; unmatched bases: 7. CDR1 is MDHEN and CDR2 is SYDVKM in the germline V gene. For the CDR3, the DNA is TGTGCCAGCAGTGTACAGGGGCTGGGCACTGAAGCTTTCTTT. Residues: CASSVQGLGTEAFF.

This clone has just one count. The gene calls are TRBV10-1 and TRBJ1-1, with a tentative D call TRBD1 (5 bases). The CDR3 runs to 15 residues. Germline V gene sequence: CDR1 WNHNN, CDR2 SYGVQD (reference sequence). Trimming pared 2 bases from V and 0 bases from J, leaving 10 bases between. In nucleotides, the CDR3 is TGCGCCAGCAGTGAGGACAGTACGCTGAACACTGAAGCTTTCTTT. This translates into CASSEDSTLNTEAFF.

In DNA form, the CDR3 reads TGTGCCATCAGTGCTAACTCCGGGACTGGAAACACCATATATTTT. This codes for CAISANSGTGNTIYF. The V and J genes are TRBV10-3 and TRBJ1-3; D is unclear. The CDR3 sequence is 15 residues long. Trimming removed 4 bases from V and 2 bases from J, with 12 bases in between. Germline CDR1 ENHRY, CDR2 SYGVKD.

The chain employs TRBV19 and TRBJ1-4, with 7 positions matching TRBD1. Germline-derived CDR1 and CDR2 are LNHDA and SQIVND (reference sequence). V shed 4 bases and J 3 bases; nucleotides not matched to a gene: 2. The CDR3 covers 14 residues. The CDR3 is CASSKGAANEKLFF. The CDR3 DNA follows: TGTGCCAGTAGTAAGGGGGCAGCTAATGAAAAACTGTTTTTT. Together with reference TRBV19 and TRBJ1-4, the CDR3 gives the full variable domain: DGGITQSPKYLFRKEGQNVTLSCEQNLNHDAMYWYRQDPGQGLRLIYYSQIVNDFQKGDIAEGYSVSREKKESFPLTVTSAQKNPTAFYLCASSKGAANEKLFFGSGTQLSVL.